The TCR beta chain under discussion was sequenced for a study of cytomegalovirus exposure and HLA in healthy donors. Study outcomes and limitations: Most of the TCR beta V segments (in an earlier analysis) were productive either about 87% or about 30% of the time. In a later analysis, HLA-associated beta chains showed higher expansion and lower generation probabilities than comparable chains.

The germline gives CDR1 SGHNT, CDR2 YYREEE (reference sequence). The V and J ends lost 4 bases and 4 bases respectively, with 20 bases between them. The CDR3 sequence is 16 residues long. This clone was seen only a few times. Its target is not known. A multiplex PCR was run with 60 Vbeta primers and 13 Jbeta primers. Some clones are missing from TCRdb's copy, which holds only in-frame ones; the method was immunoSEQ multiplex PCR. The sample yields approximately 150,000 clones, about 71% seen once. The clonotype originates from a man in his fifties or sixties in good health and CMV-seronegative. V usage is TRBV5-4 and J usage is TRBJ1-2; possibly TRBD1 for D (6 bases). Material: PBMCs. The CDR3 reads CASSPFGAGVGYGYTF. The CDR3 DNA reads as TGTGCCAGCAGCCCTTTCGGGGCAGGGGTCGGCTATGGCTACACCTTC.